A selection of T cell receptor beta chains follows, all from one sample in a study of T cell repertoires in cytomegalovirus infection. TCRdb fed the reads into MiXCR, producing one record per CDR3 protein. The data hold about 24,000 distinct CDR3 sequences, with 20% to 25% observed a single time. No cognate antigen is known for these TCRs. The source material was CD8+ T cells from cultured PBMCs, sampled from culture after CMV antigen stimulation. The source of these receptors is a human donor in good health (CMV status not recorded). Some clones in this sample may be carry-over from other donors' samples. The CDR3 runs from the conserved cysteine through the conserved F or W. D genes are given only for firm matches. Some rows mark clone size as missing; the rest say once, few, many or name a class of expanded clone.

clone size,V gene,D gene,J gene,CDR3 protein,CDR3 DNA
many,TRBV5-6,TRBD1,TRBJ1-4,CASSFGTALPREKLFF,TGTGCCAGCAGCTTTGGGACAGCTCTTCCTAGGGAAAAACTGTTTTTT
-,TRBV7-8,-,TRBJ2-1,CASSLVGGRSYNEQFF,TGTGCCAGCAGCTTAGTTGGCGGTCGTTCCTACAATGAGCAGTTCTTC
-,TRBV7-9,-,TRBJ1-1,CASSSPEGTEAFF,TGTGCCAGCAGCTCCCCGGAGGGCACTGAAGCTTTCTTT
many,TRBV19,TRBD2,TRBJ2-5,CAAGGWGETQYF,TGTGCCGCGGGGGGCTGGGGAGAGACCCAGTACTTC
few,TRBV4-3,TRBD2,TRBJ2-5,CASSQAILAGEETQYF,TGCGCCAGCAGCCAAGCGATACTAGCGGGGGAAGAGACCCAGTACTTC
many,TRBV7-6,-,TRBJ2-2,CASSYSNWGYNTGELFF,TGTGCCAGCAGCTATTCTAATTGGGGGTATAACACCGGGGAGCTGTTTTTT
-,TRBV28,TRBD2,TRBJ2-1,CASSPSGGFNEQFF,TGTGCCAGCAGTCCAAGCGGGGGGTTCAATGAGCAGTTCTTC
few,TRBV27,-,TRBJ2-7,CASSLSGASLYEQYF,TGTGCCAGCAGTTTATCAGGGGCCTCACTCTACGAGCAGTACTTC
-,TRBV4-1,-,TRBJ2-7,CASSPLGHEQYF,TGCGCCAGCAGCCCCCTCGGCCACGAGCAGTACTTC
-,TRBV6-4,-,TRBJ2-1,CASSDRDNNEQFF,TGTGCCAGCAGTGACCGGGACAACAATGAGCAGTTCTTC
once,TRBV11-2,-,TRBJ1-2,CASSLGLGGLGYTF,TGTGCCAGCAGCTTAGGGTTGGGGGGCCTTGGCTACACCTTC
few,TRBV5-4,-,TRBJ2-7,CASSQALSGWDEQYF,TGTGCCAGCAGCCAGGCGTTGTCAGGGTGGGACGAGCAGTACTTC
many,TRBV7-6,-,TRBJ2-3,CASSTHTDTQYF,TGTGCCAGCAGCACTCACACAGATACGCAGTATTTT
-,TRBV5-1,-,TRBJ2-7,CASSAPTGTGEQYF,TGCGCCAGCAGCGCCCCAACAGGGACGGGAGAGCAGTACTTC
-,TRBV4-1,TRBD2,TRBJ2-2,CASSQKFGTSGTRPNTGELFF,TGCGCCAGCAGCCAAAAGTTTGGGACTAGCGGGACTCGACCGAACACCGGGGAGCTGTTTTTT
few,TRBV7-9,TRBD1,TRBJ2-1,CASSFGTGDNEQFF,TGTGCCAGCAGCTTTGGGACAGGGGACAATGAGCAGTTCTTC
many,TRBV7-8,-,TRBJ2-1,CASSSPGSYNEQFF,TGTGCCAGCTCGTCCCCCGGGTCCTACAATGAGCAGTTCTTC
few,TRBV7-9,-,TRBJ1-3,CASTLLLNAIYF,TGTGCCAGCACCTTACTCCTGAACGCCATATATTTT
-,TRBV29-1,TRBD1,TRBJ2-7,CSVTGDYEQYF,TGCAGCGTTACAGGGGACTACGAGCAGTACTTC
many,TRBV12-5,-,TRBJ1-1,CASGFSAGTLNTEAFF,TGTGCTAGTGGTTTTTCGGCAGGGACCTTGAACACTGAAGCTTTCTTT
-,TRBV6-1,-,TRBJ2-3,CASSLTGTAGDTQYF,TGTGCCAGCAGCCTAACTGGGACCGCGGGGGATACGCAGTATTTT
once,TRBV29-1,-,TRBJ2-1,CSVDKPNSYNEQFF,TGCAGCGTTGACAAGCCCAATTCCTACAATGAGCAGTTCTTC
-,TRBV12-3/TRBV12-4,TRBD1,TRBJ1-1,CASSDRDRGPYTEAFF,TGTGCCAGCAGTGACCGGGACAGGGGGCCGTACACTGAAGCTTTCTTT
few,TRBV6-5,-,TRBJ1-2,CASSYSLDFGYTF,TGTGCCAGCAGTTACTCCTTAGACTTTGGCTACACCTTC
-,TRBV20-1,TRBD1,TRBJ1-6,CSALTGSSYNSPLHF,TGCAGTGCCTTGACAGGGAGCTCCTATAATTCACCCCTCCACTTT
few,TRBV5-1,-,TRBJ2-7,CASSLGTTASYEQYF,TGCGCCAGCAGCTTGGGGACCACGGCCTCCTACGAGCAGTACTTC
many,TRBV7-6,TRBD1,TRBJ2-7,CASSLRDSNPLNEQYF,TGTGCCAGCAGCTTAAGGGACAGCAATCCACTAAACGAGCAGTACTTC
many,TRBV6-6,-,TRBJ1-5,CASSFGRGSSNQPQHF,TGTGCCAGCAGTTTCGGTCGGGGTTCTAGCAATCAGCCCCAGCATTTT
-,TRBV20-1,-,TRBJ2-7,CGVQQGNEQYF,TGCGGAGTTCAGCAGGGGAACGAGCAGTACTTC
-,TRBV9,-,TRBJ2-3,CASSAGGGPDTQYF,TGTGCCAGCAGCGCCGGGGGTGGTCCAGATACGCAGTATTTT
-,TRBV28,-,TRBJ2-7,CASSFNHLSYEQYF,TGTGCCAGCAGTTTTAATCACCTCTCCTACGAGCAGTACTTC